The entry below describes one T cell receptor beta chain. Here immunoSEQ multiplex PCR was the method, and the copy in TCRdb shows in-frame clones only, minus some. This sample has some 99,000 clones; 80% to 90% occur once, and the top ten carry approximately 15%. These data are taken from a study of control samples from healthy donors and cancer patients. This CDR3 is 16 amino acids long. Germline V gene data show CDR1 as MGHRA and CDR2 as YSYEKL. The J segment lost 7 bases and the V segment lost 0 bases, leaving 11 bases of the junction unmatched. The sequenced sample was blood. The V and J genes are TRBV4-1 and TRBJ2-7, with TRBD2 matching over 8 bases. This clonotype originated in a woman aged 45-60 years in good health. Here the CDR3 reads CASSQEPPGLAREQYF. The CDR3 DNA is TGCGCCAGCAGCCAAGAACCCCCTGGACTAGCACGAGAGCAGTACTTC.